The clone carrying this T cell receptor beta chain was seen at least ten times. Its antigen is not identified. The data originate from a study of OX40 agonist ivuxolimab in advanced cancers. Points from the study as a whole: Also present in some nonresponders was a low level of normalized T-cell clonal expansion. The expanded peripheral T cells' antigen specificity was not determined.

The CDR3 is 14 residues long. With 0 bases removed from V and 4 bases from J, the gap between germline ends came to 7 bases. Germline values: CDR1 LGHNA, CDR2 YSLEER. Clones were sequenced by immunoSEQ multiplex PCR, and TCRdb holds only the in-frame ones, with some missing. The sample consists of 50,000 to 65,000 clones, around 81% of them appearing once. Excluded were patients having autoimmune disease history or systemic immunosuppression. This TCR derives from an adult with an advanced solid tumor such as melanoma, head and neck, liver or kidney cancer. The chain is built from TRBV4-3 and TRBJ1-5, with no clear D. The specimen was CD4+ or CD8+ T cells sorted from blood, collected in a trial of the OX40 agonist ivuxolimab. The CDR3 nucleotides read TGCGCCAGCAGCCAAGATAGCGGGAATCAGCCCCAGCATTTT. Protein sequence: CASSQDSGNQPQHF.